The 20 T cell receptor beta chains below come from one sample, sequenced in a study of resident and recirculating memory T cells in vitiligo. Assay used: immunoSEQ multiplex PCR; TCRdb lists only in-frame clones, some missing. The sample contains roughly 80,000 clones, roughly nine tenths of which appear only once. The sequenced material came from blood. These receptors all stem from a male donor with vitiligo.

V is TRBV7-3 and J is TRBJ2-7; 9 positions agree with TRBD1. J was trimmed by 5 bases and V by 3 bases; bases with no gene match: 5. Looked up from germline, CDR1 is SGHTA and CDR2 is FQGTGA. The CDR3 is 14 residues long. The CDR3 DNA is TGTGCCAGCAGCTTCGGGACAGGGCAAGACGAGCAGTACTTC. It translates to CASSFGTGQDEQYF.

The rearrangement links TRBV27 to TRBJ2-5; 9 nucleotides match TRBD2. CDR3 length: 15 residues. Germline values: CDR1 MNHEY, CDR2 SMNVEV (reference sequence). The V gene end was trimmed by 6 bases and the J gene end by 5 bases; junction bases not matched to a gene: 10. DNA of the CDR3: TGTGCCAGCAGGGGTTTAGCGGGAGTAGGGGAGACCCAGTACTTC. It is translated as CASRGLAGVGETQYF.

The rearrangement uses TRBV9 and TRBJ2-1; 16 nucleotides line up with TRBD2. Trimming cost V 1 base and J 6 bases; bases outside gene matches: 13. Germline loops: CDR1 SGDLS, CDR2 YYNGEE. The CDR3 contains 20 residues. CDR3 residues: CASSVLTVGTSGRVFNEQFF. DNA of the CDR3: TGTGCCAGCAGCGTATTGACCGTCGGGACTAGCGGGAGGGTATTCAATGAGCAGTTCTTC. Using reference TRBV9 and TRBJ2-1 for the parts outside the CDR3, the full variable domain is DSGVTQTPKHLITATGQRVTLRCSPRSGDLSVYWYQQSLDQGLQFLIQYYNGEERAKGNILERFSAQQFPDLHSELNLSSLELGDSALYFCASSVLTVGTSGRVFNEQFFGPGTRLTVL.

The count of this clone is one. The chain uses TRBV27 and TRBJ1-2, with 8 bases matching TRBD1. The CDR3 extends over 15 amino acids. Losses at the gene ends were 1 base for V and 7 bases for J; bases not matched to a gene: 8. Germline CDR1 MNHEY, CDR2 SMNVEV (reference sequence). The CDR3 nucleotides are TGTGCCAGCAGTTTATGGGGCAGGGGGCAGGTTGGCTACACCTTC. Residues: CASSLWGRGQVGYTF.

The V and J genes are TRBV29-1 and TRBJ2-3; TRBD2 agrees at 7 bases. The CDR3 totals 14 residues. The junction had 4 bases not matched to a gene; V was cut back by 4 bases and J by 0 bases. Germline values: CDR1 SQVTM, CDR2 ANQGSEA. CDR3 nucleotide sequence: TGCAGCGTTGTAGTACTAGCGAGCACAGATACGCAGTATTTT. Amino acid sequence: CSVVVLASTDTQYF.

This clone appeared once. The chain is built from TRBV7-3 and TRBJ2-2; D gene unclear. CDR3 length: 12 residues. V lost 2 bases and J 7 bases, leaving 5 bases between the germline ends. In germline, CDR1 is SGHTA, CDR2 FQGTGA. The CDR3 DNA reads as TGTGCCAGCAGCTTATCACACGGGGAGCTGTTTTTT. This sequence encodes CASSLSHGELFF.

CDR3 in DNA: TGCGCCAGCAGCCAGAGCCGGGCGGGAGGGCAGGAGACCCAGTACTTC. Translation: CASSQSRAGGQETQYF. This chain uses TRBV4-1 with TRBJ2-5; 9 bases are shared with TRBD2. The germline gives CDR1 MGHRA, CDR2 YSYEKL. Trimming removed 3 bases from V and 5 bases from J; junction bases left unmatched: 10. The CDR3 loop spans 16 amino acids.

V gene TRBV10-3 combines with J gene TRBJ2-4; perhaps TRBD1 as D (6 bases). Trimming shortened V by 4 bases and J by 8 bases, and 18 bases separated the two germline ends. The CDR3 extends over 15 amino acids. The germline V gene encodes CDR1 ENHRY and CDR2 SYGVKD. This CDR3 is CAISASTGSEDIQYF. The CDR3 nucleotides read TGTGCCATCAGTGCGAGTACAGGGTCGGAGGACATTCAGTACTTC.

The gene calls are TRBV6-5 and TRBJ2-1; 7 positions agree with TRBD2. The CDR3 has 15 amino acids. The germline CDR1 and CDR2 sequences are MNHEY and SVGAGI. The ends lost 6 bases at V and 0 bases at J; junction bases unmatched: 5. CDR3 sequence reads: CASSLSGLSYNEQFF. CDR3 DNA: TGTGCCAGCAGCCTTAGCGGGCTCTCCTACAATGAGCAGTTCTTC.

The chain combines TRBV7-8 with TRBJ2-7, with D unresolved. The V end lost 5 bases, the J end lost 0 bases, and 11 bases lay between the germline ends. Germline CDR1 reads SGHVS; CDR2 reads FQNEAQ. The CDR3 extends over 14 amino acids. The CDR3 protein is CASSLNWASYEQYF. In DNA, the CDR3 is TGTGCCAGCAGCCTGAACTGGGCCTCCTACGAGCAGTACTTC.

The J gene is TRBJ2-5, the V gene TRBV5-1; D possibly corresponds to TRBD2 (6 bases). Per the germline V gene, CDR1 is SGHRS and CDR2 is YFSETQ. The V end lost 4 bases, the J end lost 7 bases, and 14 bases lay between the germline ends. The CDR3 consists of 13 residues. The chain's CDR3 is CASSPVGEVTQYF. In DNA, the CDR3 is TGCGCCAGCAGCCCCGTGGGGGAGGTGACCCAGTACTTC.

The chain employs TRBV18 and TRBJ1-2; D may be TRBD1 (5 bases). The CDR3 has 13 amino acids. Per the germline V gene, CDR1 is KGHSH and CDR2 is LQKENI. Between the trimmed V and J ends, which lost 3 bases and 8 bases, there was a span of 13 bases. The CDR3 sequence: CASSPGRAGGYTF. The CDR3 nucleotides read TGTGCCAGCTCACCGGGAAGGGCAGGGGGCTACACCTTC.

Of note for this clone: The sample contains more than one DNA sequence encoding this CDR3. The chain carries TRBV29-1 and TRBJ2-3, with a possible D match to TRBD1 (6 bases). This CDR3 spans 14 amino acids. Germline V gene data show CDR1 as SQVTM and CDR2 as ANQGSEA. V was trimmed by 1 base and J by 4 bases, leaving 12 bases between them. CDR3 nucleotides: TGCAGCGTTGAAGGGGGTAAGGGGGCAGATACGCAGTATTTT. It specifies CSVEGGKGADTQYF.

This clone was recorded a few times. The CDR3 here is CASRPWEPRTDTQYF. For the CDR3, the DNA is TGTGCCAGCCGGCCCTGGGAGCCCCGCACAGATACGCAGTATTTT. The V call is TRBV27, the J call TRBJ2-3; a weak D match, TRBD2 (5 bases). The CDR3 has 15 residues. The V gene's germline CDR1 is MNHEY and CDR2 SMNVEV (reference sequence). V was trimmed by 8 bases and J by 1 base, leaving 16 bases between them.

CDR3 loop: CASSWNRSVDRPRYGYTF. The CDR3 coding sequence is TGCGCCAGCAGCTGGAACCGATCAGTGGACAGGCCTCGTTATGGCTACACCTTC. The V call is TRBV5-1, the J call TRBJ1-2; TRBD1 matches 7 bases. This CDR3 comprises 18 residues. V lost 3 bases to trimming and J lost 5 bases; unmatched junction nucleotides: 19. Germline CDR1 is SGHRS and CDR2 is YFSETQ.

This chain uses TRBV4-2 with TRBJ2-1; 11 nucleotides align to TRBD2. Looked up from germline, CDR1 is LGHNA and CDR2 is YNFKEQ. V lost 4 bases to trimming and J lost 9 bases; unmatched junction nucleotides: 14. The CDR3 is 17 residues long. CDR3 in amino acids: CASSPQRASGRLGEQFF. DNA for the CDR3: TGTGCCAGCAGCCCCCAGAGGGCTAGCGGGAGGTTAGGTGAGCAGTTCTTC.

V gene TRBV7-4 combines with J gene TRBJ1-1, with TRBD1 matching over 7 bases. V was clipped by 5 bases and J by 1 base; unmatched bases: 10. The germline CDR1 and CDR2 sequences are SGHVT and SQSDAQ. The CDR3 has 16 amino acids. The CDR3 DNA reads TGTGCCAGCAGCAACCTTGCTCGGGACAGGAACACTGAAGCTTTCTTT. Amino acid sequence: CASSNLARDRNTEAFF.

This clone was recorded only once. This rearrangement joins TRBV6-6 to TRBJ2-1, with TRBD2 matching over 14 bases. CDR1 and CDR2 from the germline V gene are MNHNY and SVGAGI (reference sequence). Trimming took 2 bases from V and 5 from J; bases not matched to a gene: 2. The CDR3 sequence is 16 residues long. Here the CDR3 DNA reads TGTGCCAGCAGTTACGGGGGACTAGCGGGAGACAATGAGCAGTTCTTC. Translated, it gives CASSYGGLAGDNEQFF.

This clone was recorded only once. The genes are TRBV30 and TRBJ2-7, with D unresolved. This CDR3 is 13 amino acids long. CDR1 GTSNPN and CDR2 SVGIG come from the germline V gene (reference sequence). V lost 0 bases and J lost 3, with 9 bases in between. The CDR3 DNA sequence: TGTGCCTGGAGTGTCACCCGGTTCTACGAGCAGTACTTC. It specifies CAWSVTRFYEQYF.

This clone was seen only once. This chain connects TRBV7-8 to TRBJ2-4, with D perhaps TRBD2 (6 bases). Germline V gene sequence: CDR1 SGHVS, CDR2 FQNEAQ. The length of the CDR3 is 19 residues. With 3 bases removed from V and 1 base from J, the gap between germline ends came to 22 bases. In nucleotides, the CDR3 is TGTGCCAGCAGCTTTGGCTATAGGTCCCGGGAGAGTGCCAAAAACATTCAGTACTTC. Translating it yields CASSFGYRSRESAKNIQYF.